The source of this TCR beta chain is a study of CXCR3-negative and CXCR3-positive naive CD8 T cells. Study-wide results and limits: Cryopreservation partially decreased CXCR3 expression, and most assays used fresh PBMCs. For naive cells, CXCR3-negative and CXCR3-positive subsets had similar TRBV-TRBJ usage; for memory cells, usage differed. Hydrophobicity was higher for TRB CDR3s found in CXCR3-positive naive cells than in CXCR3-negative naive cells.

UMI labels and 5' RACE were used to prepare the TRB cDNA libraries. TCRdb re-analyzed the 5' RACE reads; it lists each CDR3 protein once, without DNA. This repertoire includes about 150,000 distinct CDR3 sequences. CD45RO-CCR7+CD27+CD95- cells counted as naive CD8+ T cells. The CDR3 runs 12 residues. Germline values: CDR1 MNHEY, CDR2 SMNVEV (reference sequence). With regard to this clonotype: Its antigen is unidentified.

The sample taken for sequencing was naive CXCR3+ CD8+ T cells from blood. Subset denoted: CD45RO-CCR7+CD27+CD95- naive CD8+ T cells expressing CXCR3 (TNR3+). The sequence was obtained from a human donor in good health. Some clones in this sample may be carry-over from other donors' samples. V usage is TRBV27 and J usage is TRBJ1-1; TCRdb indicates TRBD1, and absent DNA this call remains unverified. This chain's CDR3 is CASSPKGAAITF.